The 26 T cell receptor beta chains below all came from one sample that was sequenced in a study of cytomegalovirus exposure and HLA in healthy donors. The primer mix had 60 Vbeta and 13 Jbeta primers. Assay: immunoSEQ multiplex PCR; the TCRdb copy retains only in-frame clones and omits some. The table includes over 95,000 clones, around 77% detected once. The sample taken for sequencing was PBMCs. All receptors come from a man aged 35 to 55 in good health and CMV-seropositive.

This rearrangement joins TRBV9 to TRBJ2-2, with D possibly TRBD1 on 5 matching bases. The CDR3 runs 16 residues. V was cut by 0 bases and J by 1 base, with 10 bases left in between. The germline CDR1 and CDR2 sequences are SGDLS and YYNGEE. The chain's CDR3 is CASSVDQGLNTGELFF. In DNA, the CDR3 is TGTGCCAGCAGCGTAGATCAGGGTTTGAACACCGGGGAGCTGTTTTTT.

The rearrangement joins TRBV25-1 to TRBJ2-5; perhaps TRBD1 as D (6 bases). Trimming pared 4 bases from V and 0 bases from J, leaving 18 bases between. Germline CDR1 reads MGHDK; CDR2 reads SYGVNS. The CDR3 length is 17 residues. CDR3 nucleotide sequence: TGTGCCAGCAGTGCGGCCTCCGGGACAATGTACCAAGAGACCCAGTACTTC. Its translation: CASSAASGTMYQETQYF.

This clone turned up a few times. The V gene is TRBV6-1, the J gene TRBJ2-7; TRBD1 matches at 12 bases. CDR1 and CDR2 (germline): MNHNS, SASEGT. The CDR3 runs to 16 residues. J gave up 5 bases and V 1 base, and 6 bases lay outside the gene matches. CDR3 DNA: TGTGCCAGCAGTGAAGGTGGGACAGGGGGCATTGACGAGCAGTACTTC. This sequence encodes CASSEGGTGGIDEQYF.

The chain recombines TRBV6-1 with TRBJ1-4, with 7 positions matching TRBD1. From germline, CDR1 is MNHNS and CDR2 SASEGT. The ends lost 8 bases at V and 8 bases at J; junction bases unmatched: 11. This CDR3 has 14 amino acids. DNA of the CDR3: TGTGCCAGCCTCCGACAGGGTTTGGAAGAAAAACTGTTTTTT. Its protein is CASLRQGLEEKLFF.

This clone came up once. CDR3 bases: TGTGCCAGCAGCTTAGGTGGGACAGGGACCTCCTATGGCTACACCTTC. The encoded protein is CASSLGGTGTSYGYTF. The rearrangement joins TRBV11-2 to TRBJ1-2; TRBD1 aligns across 9 bases. Trimming took 1 base from V and 4 from J; bases not matched to a gene: 7. The CDR3 length is 16 residues. Per germline, CDR1 SGHAT and CDR2 FQNNGV.

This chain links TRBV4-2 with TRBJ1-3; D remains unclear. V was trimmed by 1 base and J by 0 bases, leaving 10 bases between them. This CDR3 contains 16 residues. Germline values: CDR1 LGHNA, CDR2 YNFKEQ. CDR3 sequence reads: CASSQVWQNSGNTIYF. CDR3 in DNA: TGTGCCAGCAGCCAAGTTTGGCAGAACTCTGGAAACACCATATATTTT.

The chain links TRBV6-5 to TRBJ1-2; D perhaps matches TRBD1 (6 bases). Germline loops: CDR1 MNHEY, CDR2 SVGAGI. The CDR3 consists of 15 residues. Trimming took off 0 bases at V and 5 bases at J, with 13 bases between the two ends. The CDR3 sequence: CASSYSNAGEYGYTF. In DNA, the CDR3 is TGTGCCAGCAGTTACTCGAACGCAGGGGAGTATGGCTACACCTTC.

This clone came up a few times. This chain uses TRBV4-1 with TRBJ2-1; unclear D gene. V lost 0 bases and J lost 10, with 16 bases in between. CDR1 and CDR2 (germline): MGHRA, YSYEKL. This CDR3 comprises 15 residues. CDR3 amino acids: CASSQDDGLFREQFF. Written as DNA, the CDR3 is TGCGCCAGCAGCCAAGATGATGGGCTGTTCCGGGAGCAGTTCTTC.

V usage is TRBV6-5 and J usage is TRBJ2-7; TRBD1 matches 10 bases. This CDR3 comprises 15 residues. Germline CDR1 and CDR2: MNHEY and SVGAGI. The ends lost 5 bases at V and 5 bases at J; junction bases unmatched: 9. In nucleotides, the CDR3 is TGTGCCAGCAGTACCGACAGGGGGCGCCCCAACGAGCAGTACTTC. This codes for CASSTDRGRPNEQYF.

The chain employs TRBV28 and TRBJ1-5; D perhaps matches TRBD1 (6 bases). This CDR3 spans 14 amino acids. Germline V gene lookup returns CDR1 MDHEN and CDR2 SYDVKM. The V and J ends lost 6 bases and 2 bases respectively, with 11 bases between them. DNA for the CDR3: TGTGCCAGCAGCCCAGGGGATGGCAATCAGCCCCAGCATTTT. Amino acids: CASSPGDGNQPQHF.

The CDR3 DNA sequence: TGCGCCAGCAGCTTGGCGGCAGGGGGTGTTGTCACTGAAGCTTTCTTT. Translated, it gives CASSLAAGGVVTEAFF. V gene TRBV5-1 combines with J gene TRBJ1-1; 7 bases are a match to TRBD1. Germline V CDR1 and CDR2: SGHRS, YFSETQ. This CDR3 comprises 16 residues. The V gene end was trimmed by 0 bases and the J gene end by 4 bases; junction bases not matched to a gene: 9.

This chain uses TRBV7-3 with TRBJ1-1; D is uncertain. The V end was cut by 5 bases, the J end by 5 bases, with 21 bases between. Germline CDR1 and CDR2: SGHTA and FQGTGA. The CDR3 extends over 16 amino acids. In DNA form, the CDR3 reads TGTGCCAGCAGCCCCAAAGACGACATCGCGGGTACTGAAGCTTTCTTT. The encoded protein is CASSPKDDIAGTEAFF.

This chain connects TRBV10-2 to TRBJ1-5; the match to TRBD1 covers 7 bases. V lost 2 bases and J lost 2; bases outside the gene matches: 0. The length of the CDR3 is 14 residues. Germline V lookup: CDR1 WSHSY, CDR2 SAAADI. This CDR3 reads CASSEQGGNQPQHF. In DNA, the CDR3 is TGCGCCAGCAGTGAGCAGGGGGGCAATCAGCCCCAGCATTTT.

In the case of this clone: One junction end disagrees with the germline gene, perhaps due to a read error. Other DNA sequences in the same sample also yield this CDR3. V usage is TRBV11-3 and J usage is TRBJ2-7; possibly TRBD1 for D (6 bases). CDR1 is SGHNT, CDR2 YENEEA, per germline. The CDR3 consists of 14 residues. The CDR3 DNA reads TGTGCCAGTAGCTTAGAACAGGGAGCCTACGAGCAGTACTTC. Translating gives CASSLEQGAYEQYF.

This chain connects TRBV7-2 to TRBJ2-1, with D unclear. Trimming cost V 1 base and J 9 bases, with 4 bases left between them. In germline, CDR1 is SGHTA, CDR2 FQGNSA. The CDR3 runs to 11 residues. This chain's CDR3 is CASSLVVEQFF. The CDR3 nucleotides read TGTGCCAGCAGCTTAGTCGTTGAGCAGTTCTTC.

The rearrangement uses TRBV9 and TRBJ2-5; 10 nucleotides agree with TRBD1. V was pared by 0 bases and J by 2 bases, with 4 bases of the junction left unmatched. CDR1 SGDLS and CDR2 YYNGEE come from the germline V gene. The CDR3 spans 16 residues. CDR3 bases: TGTGCCAGCAGCGTAGCAGGGACAGGGGTGCAAGAGACCCAGTACTTC. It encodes CASSVAGTGVQETQYF.

The CDR3 loop is CASSPRHATNEKLFF. CDR3 DNA: TGTGCCAGCAGCCCCCGACACGCAACTAATGAAAAACTGTTTTTT. The chain combines TRBV7-2 with TRBJ1-4, with D unclear. Germline V gene sequence: CDR1 SGHTA, CDR2 FQGNSA. This CDR3 region has 15 residues. Trimming took 5 bases from V and 0 from J, leaving 10 bases between them.

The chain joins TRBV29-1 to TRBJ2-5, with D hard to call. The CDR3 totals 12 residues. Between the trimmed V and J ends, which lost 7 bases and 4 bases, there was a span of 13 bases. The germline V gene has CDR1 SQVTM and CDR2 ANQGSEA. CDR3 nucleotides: TGCAGCGCCGCCTCGGGTCGAGAGACCCAGTACTTC. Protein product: CSAASGRETQYF.

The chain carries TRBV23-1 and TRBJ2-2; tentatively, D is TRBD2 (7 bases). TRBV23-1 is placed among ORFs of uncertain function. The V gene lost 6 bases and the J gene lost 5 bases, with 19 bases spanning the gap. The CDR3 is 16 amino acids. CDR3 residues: CASRPRGGKLTGELFF. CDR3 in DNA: TGCGCCAGCAGACCTAGGGGGGGTAAGTTAACCGGGGAGCTGTTTTTT.

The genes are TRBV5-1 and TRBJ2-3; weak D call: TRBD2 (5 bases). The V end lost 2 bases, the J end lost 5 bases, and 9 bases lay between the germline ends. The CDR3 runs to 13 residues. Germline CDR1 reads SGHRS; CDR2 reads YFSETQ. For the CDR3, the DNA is TGCGCCAGCAGCTTAAGGACTGGAGATACGCAGTATTTT. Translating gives CASSLRTGDTQYF.

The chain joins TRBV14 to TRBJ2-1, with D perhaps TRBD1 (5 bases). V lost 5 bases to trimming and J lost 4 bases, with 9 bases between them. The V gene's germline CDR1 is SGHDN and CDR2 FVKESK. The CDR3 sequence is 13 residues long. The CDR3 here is CASSTQGYNEQFF. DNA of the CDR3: TGTGCCAGCAGCACCCAGGGTTACAATGAGCAGTTCTTC.

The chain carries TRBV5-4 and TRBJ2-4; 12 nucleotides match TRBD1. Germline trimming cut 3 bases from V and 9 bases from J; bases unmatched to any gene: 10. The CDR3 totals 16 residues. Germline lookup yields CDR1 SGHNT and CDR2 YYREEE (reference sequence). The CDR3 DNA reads TGTGCCAGCAGCTGGACCTCCGGGACAGGGGGCGTCATTCAGTACTTC. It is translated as CASSWTSGTGGVIQYF.

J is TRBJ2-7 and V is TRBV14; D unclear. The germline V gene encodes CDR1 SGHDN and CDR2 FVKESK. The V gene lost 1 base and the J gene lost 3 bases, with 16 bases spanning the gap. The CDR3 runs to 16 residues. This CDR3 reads CASSQVPMGASYEQYF. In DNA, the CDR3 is TGTGCCAGCAGCCAAGTCCCCATGGGCGCCAGCTACGAGCAGTACTTC.

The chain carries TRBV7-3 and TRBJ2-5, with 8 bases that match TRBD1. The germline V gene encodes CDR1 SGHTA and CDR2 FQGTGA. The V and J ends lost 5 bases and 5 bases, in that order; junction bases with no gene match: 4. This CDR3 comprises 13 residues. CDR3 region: CASSPGGGETQYF. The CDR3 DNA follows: TGTGCCAGCAGCCCAGGGGGCGGTGAGACCCAGTACTTC.

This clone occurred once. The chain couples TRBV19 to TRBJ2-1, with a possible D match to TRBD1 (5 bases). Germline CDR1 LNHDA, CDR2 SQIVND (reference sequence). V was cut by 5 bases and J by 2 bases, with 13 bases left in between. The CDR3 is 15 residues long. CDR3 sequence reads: CASSPQGVTYNEQFF. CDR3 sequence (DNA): TGTGCCAGTAGTCCCCAAGGGGTAACCTACAATGAGCAGTTCTTC. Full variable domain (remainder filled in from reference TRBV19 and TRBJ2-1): DGGITQSPKYLFRKEGQNVTLSCEQNLNHDAMYWYRQDPGQGLRLIYYSQIVNDFQKGDIAEGYSVSREKKESFPLTVTSAQKNPTAFYLCASSPQGVTYNEQFFGPGTRLTVL.

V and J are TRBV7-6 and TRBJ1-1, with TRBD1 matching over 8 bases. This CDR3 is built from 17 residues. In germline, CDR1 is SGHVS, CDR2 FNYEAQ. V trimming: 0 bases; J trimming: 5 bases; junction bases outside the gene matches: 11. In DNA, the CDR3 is TGTGCCAGCAGCTTAGCCTCGCGTCAGGGGGCCTGGACTGAAGCTTTCTTT. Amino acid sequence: CASSLASRQGAWTEAFF.